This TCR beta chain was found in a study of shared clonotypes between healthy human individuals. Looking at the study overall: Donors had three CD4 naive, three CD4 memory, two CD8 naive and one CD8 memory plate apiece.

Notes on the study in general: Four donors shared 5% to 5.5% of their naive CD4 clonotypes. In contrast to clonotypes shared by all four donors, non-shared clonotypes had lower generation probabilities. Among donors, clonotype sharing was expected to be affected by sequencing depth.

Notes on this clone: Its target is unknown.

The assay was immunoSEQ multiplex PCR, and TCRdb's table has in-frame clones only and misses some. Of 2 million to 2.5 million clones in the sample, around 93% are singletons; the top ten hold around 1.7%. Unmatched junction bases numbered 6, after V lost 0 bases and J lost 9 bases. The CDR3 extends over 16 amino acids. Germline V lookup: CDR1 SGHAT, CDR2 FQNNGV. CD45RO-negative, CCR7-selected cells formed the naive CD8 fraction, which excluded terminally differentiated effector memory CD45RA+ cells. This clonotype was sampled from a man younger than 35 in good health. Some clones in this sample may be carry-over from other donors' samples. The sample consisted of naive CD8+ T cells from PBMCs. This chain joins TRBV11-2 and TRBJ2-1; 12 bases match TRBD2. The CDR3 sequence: CASSLDLAGGVGEQFF. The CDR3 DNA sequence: TGTGCCAGCAGCTTAGACCTAGCGGGAGGGGTAGGTGAGCAGTTCTTC.